This TCR beta chain was identified during a study of cytomegalovirus exposure and HLA in healthy donors. Study-level results: Clonal expansion was found to be greater in HLA-associated TCR beta chains than in equally common others in a later analysis. Researchers reported in a later analysis that a missense DCLRE1C variant was tied to TCR beta V- and J-gene trimming.

On this clone itself: Antigen specificity is unknown.

13 Jbeta primers and 60 Vbeta primers were used for the PCR. Assay used: immunoSEQ multiplex PCR; TCRdb lists only in-frame clones, some missing. Of approximately 200,000 clones listed, 75% to 85% are singletons. This TCR was recovered from a woman aged 45-65 years in good health and CMV-seronegative. The sample comprised PBMCs.

CDR3 coding DNA: TGTGCCAGCAGCCTTGGACTAGCGGGCATTTCTGGGCCTGAGCAGTTCTTC. Its translation: CASSLGLAGISGPEQFF. This chain uses TRBV4-2 with TRBJ2-1; 11 nucleotides agree with TRBD2. The V and J ends lost 4 bases and 9 bases, in that order; junction bases with no gene match: 14. The germline V gene has CDR1 LGHNA and CDR2 YNFKEQ. The length of the CDR3 is 17 residues.